Listed below are T cell receptor beta chains from one sample, sequenced in a study of cytomegalovirus exposure and HLA in healthy donors. Clones were read by immunoSEQ multiplex PCR, and TCRdb kept only the in-frame ones, dropping some. The sample contains more than 110,000 clones, roughly 81% of which appear only once. The sample was PBMCs. The receptors stem from a woman between 25 and 40 years old in good health and CMV-seronegative. Both conserved end residues are part of each CDR3. A D gene is named only where the DNA matches it firmly. A clone size is listed for some rows: how often the clone was seen (once, few, many), or a class if it is expanded.

clone_size j_call d_call v_call cdr3_nt cdr3_aa
once TRBJ2-5 - TRBV7-6 TGTGCCAGCAGCTGGAGGGGAGGAGAGACCCAGTACTTC CASSWRGGETQYF
- TRBJ1-2 TRBD1 TRBV6-5 TGTGCCAGCAGACTTACAGGGGTAGGAGGCTACACCTTC CASRLTGVGGYTF
- TRBJ2-3 - TRBV27 TGTGCCAGCAGTTTAAAGGCGCCAGGGGAGGGAGATACGCAGTATTTT CASSLKAPGEGDTQYF
few TRBJ1-4 TRBD1 TRBV2 TGTGCCAGCAGCGGGACAGAAGGTGGGGAACTGTTTTTT CASSGTEGGELFF
- TRBJ1-1 TRBD1 TRBV6-1 TGTGCCAGCAGTGAAACACAGGGGAGCACTGAAGCTTTCTTT CASSETQGSTEAFF
- TRBJ1-1 - TRBV5-4 TGTGCCAGCAGCTTGGGAGGAATCGGGGTAGGAGCTTTCTTT CASSLGGIGVGAFF
- TRBJ1-2 TRBD1 TRBV28 TGTGCCAGCACCGCCGGGACAGGGGAGTCGGATGGCTACACCTTC CASTAGTGESDGYTF
- TRBJ1-2 - TRBV28 TGTGCCAGCAGTATAGACTATGGCTACACCTTC CASSIDYGYTF
once TRBJ1-5 - TRBV5-1 TGCGCCAGCAGCCCGGGAGGGGGGATGGAGCCCCAGCATTTT CASSPGGGMEPQHF
- TRBJ1-2 - TRBV6-5 TGTGCCAGCAGTTACTCCCAGGGGTCCAGAAAGGGCTACACCTTC CASSYSQGSRKGYTF
- TRBJ1-1 TRBD1 TRBV2 TGTGCCACAAGGGACAGGTCAAACACTGAAGCTTTCTTT CATRDRSNTEAFF
once TRBJ1-1 - TRBV16 TGTGCCAGCAGCCAATTGGGGGACACCGCGAACACTGAAGCTTTCTTT CASSQLGDTANTEAFF
- TRBJ1-1 - TRBV30 TGTGCCTGGAGTGTACGGTGGAACACTGAAGCTTTCTTT CAWSVRWNTEAFF
- TRBJ1-2 TRBD1 TRBV11-2 TGTGCCAGCAGCCCCACAGGGGAGTCTGGCTACACCTTC CASSPTGESGYTF
- TRBJ1-4 - TRBV7-2 TGTGCCAGCAGCTCCGCTGGTCCCCGCGGCGTGGAACTGTTTTTT CASSSAGPRGVELFF
- TRBJ1-1 - TRBV5-1 TGCGCCAGCAGCCTCGTTGAGGGCCAGCCCACTGAAGCTTTCTTT CASSLVEGQPTEAFF
- TRBJ2-5 TRBD2 TRBV28 TGTGCCAGCAGTTTATGGCGGGGGGGCCGTGAGACCCAGTACTTC CASSLWRGGRETQYF
- TRBJ2-7 - TRBV7-2 TGTGCCAGCAGCTTAGTACAGGCTGGCTACGAGCAGTACTTC CASSLVQAGYEQYF
once TRBJ1-4 - TRBV19 TGTGCCAGTAGTACGGGAGGGTCCCTGCGTGAAAAACTGTTTTTT CASSTGGSLREKLFF
- TRBJ1-2 TRBD1 TRBV19 TGTGCCAGTAGTATCCCGGGACAGGGCCGCTACACCTTC CASSIPGQGRYTF
- TRBJ1-1 - TRBV7-8 TGTGCCAGCAGCCCCGCAGGGGTGAACACTGAAGCTTTCTTT CASSPAGVNTEAFF
few TRBJ2-2 - TRBV9 TGTGCCAGCAGCTTCGGACTATCGAACACCGGGGAGCTGTTTTTT CASSFGLSNTGELFF
- TRBJ1-5 - TRBV6-6 TGTGCCAGCATCCAACAGGGTAATCAGCCCCAGCATTTT CASIQQGNQPQHF
few TRBJ1-2 - TRBV6-1 TGTGCCAGCAGTGTTTCGGGACAAGGGGGCTACACCTTC CASSVSGQGGYTF